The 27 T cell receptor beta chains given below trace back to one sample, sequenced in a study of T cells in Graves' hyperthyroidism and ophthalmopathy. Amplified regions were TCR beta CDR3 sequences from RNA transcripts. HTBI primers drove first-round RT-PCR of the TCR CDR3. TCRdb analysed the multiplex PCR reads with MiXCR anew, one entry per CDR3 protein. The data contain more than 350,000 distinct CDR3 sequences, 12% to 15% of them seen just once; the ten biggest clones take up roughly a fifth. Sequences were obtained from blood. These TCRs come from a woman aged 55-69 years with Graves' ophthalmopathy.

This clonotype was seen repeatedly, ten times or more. The chain's CDR3 is CASSGNRGPSYEQYF. The CDR3 nucleotides read TGTGCCAGCAGCGGAAATAGGGGCCCTTCCTACGAGCAGTACTTC. V is TRBV2 and J is TRBJ2-7; D perhaps matches TRBD1 (5 bases). V lost 6 bases and J lost 1, with 16 bases in between. This CDR3 contains 15 residues. In germline, CDR1 is SNHLY, CDR2 FYNNEI.

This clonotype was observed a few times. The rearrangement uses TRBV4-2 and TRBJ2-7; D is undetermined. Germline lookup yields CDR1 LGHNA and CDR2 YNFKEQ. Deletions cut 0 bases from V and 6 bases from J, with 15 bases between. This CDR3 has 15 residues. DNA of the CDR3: TGTGCCAGCAGCCAAGAGGGTCTTGCTGGCGGCGAGCAGTACTTC. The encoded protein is CASSQEGLAGGEQYF.

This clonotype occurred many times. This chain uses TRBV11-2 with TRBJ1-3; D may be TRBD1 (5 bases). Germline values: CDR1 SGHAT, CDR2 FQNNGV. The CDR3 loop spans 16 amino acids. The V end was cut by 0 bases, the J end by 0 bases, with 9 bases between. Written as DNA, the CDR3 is TGTGCCAGCAGCTTAGACCGGACAAACTCTGGAAACACCATATATTTT. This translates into CASSLDRTNSGNTIYF.

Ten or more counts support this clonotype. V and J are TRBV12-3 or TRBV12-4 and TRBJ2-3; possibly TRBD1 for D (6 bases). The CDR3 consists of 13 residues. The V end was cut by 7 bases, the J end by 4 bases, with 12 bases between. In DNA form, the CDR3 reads TGTGCCAGCACATACAGGGTTGCAGATACGCAGTATTTT. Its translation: CASTYRVADTQYF.

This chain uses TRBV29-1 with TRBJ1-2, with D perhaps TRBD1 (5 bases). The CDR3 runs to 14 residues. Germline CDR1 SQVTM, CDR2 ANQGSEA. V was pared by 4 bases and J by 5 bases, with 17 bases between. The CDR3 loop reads CSVAPLWAGYGYTF. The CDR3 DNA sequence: TGCAGCGTTGCACCACTATGGGCAGGGTATGGCTACACCTTC.

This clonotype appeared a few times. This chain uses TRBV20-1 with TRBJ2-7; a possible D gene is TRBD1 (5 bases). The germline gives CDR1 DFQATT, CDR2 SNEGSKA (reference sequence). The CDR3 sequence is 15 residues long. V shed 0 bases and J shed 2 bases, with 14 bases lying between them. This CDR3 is CSARDGQGIPYEQYF. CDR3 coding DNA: TGCAGTGCTAGAGATGGGCAGGGAATCCCCTACGAGCAGTACTTC.

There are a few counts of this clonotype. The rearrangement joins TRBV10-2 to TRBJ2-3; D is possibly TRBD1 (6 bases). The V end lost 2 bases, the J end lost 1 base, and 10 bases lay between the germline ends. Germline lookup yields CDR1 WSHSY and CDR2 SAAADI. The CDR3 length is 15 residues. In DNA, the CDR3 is TGCGCCAGCAGTGAGGCAGAGGGGGGCACAGATACGCAGTATTTT. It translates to CASSEAEGGTDTQYF.

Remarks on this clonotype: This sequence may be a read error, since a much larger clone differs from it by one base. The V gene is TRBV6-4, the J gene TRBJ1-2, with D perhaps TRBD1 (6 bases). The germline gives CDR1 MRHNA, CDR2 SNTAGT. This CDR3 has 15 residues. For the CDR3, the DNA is TGTGCCGGCAGTTACTCCAGACAGGTTGACTATGGCTACACCTTC. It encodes CAGSYSRQVDYGYTF.

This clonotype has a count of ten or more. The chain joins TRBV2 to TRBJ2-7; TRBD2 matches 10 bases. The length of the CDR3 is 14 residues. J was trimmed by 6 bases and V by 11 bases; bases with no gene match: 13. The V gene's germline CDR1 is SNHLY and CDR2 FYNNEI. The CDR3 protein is CASSPGTSEREQYF. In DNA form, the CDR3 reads TGTGCCTCATCCCCCGGGACTAGCGAGCGCGAGCAGTACTTC.

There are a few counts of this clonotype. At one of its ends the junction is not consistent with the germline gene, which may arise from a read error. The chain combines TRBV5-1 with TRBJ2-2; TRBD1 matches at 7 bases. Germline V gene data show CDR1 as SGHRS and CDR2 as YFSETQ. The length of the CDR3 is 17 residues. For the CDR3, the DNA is TGTGCCAGCAGCCCCACCCCTGGACAGGTCCACACCGGGGAGCTGTTTTTT. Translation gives CASSPTPGQVHTGELFF.

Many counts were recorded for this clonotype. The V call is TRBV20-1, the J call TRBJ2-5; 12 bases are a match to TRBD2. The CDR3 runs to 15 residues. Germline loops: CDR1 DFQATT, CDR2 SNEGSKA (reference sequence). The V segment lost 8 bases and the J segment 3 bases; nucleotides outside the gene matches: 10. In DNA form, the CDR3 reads TGCAGTCCCGATGGACTAGCGGGATCAGAAGAGACCCAGTACTTC. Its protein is CSPDGLAGSEETQYF.

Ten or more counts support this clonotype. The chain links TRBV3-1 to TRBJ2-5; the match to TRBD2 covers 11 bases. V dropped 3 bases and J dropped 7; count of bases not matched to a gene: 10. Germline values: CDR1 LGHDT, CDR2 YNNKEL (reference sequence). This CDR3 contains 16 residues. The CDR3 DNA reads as TGTGCCAGCAGCCACACGACTAGCGGGATTCCGCGGACCCAGTACTTC. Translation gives CASSHTTSGIPRTQYF.

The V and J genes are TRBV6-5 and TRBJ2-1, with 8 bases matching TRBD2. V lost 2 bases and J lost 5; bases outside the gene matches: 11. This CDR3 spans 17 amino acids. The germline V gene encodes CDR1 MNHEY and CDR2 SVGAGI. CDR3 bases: TGTGCCAGCAGTTACCGCGCCGGGACTAGTGTGGACAATGAGCAGTTCTTC. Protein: CASSYRAGTSVDNEQFF.

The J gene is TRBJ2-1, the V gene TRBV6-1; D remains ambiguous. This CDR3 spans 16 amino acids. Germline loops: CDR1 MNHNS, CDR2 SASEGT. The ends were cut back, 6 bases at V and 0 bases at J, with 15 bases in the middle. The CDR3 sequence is CASSSTIRSSYNEQFF. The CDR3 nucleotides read TGTGCCAGCAGCAGTACTATTAGGAGCTCCTACAATGAGCAGTTCTTC.

The CDR3 DNA is TGCGCCAGCAGCCGGACTAGCGGTACGCCCTACGAGCAGTACTTC. Its protein is CASSRTSGTPYEQYF. This rearrangement joins TRBV5-1 to TRBJ2-7, with 10 bases that match TRBD2. Looked up from germline, CDR1 is SGHRS and CDR2 is YFSETQ. The ends lost 4 bases at V and 2 bases at J; junction bases unmatched: 6. There are 15 residues in the CDR3.

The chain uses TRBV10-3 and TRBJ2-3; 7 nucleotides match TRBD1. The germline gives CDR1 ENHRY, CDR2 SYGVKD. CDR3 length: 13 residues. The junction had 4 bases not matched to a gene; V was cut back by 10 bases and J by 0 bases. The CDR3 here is CATQQGSTDTQYF. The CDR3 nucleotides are TGTGCCACCCAACAGGGGAGCACAGATACGCAGTATTTT.

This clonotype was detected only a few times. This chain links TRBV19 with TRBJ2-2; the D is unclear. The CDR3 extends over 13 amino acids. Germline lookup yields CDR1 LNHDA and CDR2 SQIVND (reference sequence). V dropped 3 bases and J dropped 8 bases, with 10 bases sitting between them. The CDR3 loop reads CASSIDAFGELFF. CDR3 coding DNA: TGTGCCAGTAGTATTGATGCATTTGGGGAGCTGTTTTTT.

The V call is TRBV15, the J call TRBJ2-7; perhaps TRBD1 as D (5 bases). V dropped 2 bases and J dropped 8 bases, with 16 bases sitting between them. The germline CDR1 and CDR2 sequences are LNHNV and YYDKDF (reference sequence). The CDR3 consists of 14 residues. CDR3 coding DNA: TGTGCCACCAGCAGAAACTGGGATTGGGGCCAGCAGTACTTC. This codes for CATSRNWDWGQQYF.

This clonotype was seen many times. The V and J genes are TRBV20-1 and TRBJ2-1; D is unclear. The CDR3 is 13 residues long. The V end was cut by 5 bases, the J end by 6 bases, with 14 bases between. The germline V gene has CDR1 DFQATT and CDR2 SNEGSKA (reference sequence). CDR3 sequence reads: CSAASRAFNEQFF. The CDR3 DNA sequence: TGCAGTGCTGCTTCCCGAGCCTTCAATGAGCAGTTCTTC.

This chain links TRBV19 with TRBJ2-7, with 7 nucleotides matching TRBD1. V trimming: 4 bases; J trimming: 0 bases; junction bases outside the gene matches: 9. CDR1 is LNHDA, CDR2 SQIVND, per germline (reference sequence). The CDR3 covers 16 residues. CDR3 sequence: CASSTAPDRYSYEQYF. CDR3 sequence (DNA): TGTGCCAGTAGTACCGCACCGGACAGGTACTCCTACGAGCAGTACTTC.

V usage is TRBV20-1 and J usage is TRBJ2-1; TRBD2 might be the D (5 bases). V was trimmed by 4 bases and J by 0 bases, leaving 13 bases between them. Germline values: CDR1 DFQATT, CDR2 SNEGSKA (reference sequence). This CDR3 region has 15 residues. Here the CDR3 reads CSATSGLRSYNEQFF. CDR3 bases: TGCAGTGCTACCAGCGGCCTACGCTCCTACAATGAGCAGTTCTTC.

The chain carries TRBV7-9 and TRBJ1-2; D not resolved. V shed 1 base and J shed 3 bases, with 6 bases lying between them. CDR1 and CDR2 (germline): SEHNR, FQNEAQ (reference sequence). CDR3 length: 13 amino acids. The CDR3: CASSLDRYYGYTF. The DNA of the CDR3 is TGTGCCAGCAGCTTAGACAGATACTATGGCTACACCTTC.

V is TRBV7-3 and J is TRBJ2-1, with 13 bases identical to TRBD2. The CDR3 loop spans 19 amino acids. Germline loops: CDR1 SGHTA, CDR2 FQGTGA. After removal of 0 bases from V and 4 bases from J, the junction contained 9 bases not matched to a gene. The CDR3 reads CASSLTPKTSGGKYNEQFF. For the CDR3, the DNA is TGTGCCAGCAGCTTAACCCCCAAGACTAGCGGGGGGAAGTACAATGAGCAGTTCTTC.

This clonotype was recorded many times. The CDR3 nucleotides read TGTGCCAGCAGCCGGTCGGGCAATGAGCAGTTCTTC. It is translated as CASSRSGNEQFF. V and J are TRBV14 and TRBJ2-1; D gene uncertain. The V end was cut by 4 bases, the J end by 6 bases, with 7 bases between. This CDR3 has 12 amino acids. Germline CDR1 and CDR2: SGHDN and FVKESK.

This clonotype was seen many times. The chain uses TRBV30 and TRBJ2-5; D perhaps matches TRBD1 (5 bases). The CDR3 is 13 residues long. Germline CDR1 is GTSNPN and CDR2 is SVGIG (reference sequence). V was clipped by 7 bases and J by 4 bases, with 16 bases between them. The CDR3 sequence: CALDGLGVETQYF. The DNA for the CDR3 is TGTGCCTTGGATGGCCTAGGGGTAGAGACCCAGTACTTC.

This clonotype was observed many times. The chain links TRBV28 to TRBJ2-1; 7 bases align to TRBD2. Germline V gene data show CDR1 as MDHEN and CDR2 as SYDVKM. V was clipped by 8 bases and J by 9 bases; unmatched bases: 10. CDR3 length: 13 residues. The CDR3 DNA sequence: TGTGCCAGCGGGCCTACTAGCGTGGGTGAGCAGTTCTTC. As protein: CASGPTSVGEQFF.

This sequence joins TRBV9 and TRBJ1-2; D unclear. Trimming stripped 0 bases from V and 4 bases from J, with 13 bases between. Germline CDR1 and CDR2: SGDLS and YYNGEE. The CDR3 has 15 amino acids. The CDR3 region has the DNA TGTGCCAGCAGCGTAGGAGAACAGACTCTCTATGGCTACACCTTC. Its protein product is CASSVGEQTLYGYTF.